The entry below describes one T cell receptor beta chain. The junction departs from germline at one end; a sequencing error may be responsible. This entry comes from a study of blood T cell repertoires in COVID-19. Sequenced by immunoSEQ multiplex PCR; TCRdb stores in-frame clones only, minus some. The sample includes roughly 250,000 clones, around nine tenths of them seen just once. Sequencing was carried out using peripheral blood. The receptor's source is a man younger than 45 with acute or convalescent COVID-19.

CDR3 residues: CASSQDFRLAEHF. The CDR3 region has the DNA TGCGCCAGCAGCCAAGATTTTCGACTAGCAGAGCACTTC. The chain has TRBV4-1 and TRBJ2-7, with TRBD2 matching 7 bases. Germline V gene data show CDR1 as MGHRA and CDR2 as YSYEKL. This CDR3 has 13 amino acids.